These T cell receptor beta chains were read from a single sample in a study of cytomegalovirus exposure and HLA in healthy donors. Some clones are missing from TCRdb's copy, which holds only in-frame ones; the method was immunoSEQ multiplex PCR. This sample has 100,000 to 150,000 clones, with 85% to 90% found just once. The specimen sequenced was PBMCs. These receptors were collected from a woman aged 18-29 years in good health and CMV-seronegative. The CDR3 runs from the conserved cysteine through the conserved F or W. Each record gives: D gene, J gene, clone size, V gene, CDR3 protein, CDR3 DNA. D genes are given only for firm matches. The size field is filled for only some rows; it gives once, few, many or a size class.

d_gene: NA
j_gene: TRBJ1-2
abundance: NA
v_gene: TRBV6-1
CDR3aa: CASSDLGAPYGYTF
CDR3nt: TGTGCCAGCAGTGATTTAGGGGCGCCCTATGGCTACACCTTC

d_gene: TRBD1
j_gene: TRBJ2-1
abundance: NA
v_gene: TRBV7-9
CDR3aa: CASSPGQGYNEQFF
CDR3nt: TGTGCCAGCTCTCCGGGACAGGGGTACAATGAGCAGTTCTTC

d_gene: NA
j_gene: TRBJ1-4
abundance: NA
v_gene: TRBV4-2
CDR3aa: CASSQEGGTGLRVEKLFF
CDR3nt: TGTGCCAGCAGCCAAGAGGGGGGTACAGGTTTAAGGGTAGAAAAACTGTTTTTT

d_gene: NA
j_gene: TRBJ1-4
abundance: NA
v_gene: TRBV18
CDR3aa: CASSPTREEREKLFF
CDR3nt: TGTGCCAGCTCACCAACCAGGGAAGAGCGTGAAAAACTGTTTTTT

d_gene: NA
j_gene: TRBJ2-2
abundance: NA
v_gene: TRBV6-6
CDR3aa: CASSRTGELFF
CDR3nt: TGTGCCAGCAGTCGGACCGGGGAGCTGTTTTTT

d_gene: TRBD1
j_gene: TRBJ2-1
abundance: NA
v_gene: TRBV10-2
CDR3aa: CASSELTGPNEQFF
CDR3nt: TGCGCCAGCAGTGAGCTGACAGGGCCTAATGAGCAGTTCTTC

d_gene: NA
j_gene: TRBJ2-7
abundance: NA
v_gene: TRBV29-1
CDR3aa: CSVEVGHPYEQYF
CDR3nt: TGCAGCGTTGAAGTGGGGCACCCCTACGAGCAGTACTTC

d_gene: TRBD1
j_gene: TRBJ1-5
abundance: NA
v_gene: TRBV28
CDR3aa: CAIRDRVDQPQHF
CDR3nt: TGTGCCATCCGGGACAGGGTAGACCAGCCCCAGCATTTT

d_gene: NA
j_gene: TRBJ2-2
abundance: many
v_gene: TRBV19
CDR3aa: CAAKAGADTGELFF
CDR3nt: TGTGCCGCCAAAGCCGGAGCGGACACCGGGGAGCTGTTTTTT

d_gene: NA
j_gene: TRBJ2-1
abundance: few
v_gene: TRBV7-9
CDR3aa: CAGALPDHRNEQFF
CDR3nt: TGTGCCGGGGCCCTCCCCGACCACCGCAATGAGCAGTTCTTC